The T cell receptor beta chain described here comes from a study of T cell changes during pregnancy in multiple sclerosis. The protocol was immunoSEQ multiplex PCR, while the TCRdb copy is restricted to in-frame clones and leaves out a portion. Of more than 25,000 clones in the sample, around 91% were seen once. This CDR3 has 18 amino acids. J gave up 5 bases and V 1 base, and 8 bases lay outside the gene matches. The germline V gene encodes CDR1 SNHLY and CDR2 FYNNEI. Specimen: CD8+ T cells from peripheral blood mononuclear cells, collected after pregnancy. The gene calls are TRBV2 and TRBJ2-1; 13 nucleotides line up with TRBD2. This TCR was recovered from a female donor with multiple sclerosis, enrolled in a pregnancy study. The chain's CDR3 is CASSEGLAGGFRHNEQFF. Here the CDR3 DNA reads TGTGCCAGCAGTGAAGGACTAGCGGGAGGATTTCGCCACAATGAGCAGTTCTTC.